This T cell receptor beta chain was sequenced in a study of Ad26.COV2.S vaccination and SARS-CoV-2 variants. Study summary: By the intramuscular route, Ad26.COV2.S was given once, or twice 56 days apart.

The treatment here: around 19 received Ad26.COV2.S at low or high dose, single or two shots; 5 received placebo; per-sample allocation not given. Samples came from day 63 after the first vaccine or placebo injection. Study findings and constraints: Analyses of TCR breadth and depth may have underestimated total T cell responses. Substantial breadth was reportedly displayed by spike-specific CD8+ and CD4+ T cell responses after vaccination.

Data came from immunoSEQ multiplex PCR; TCRdb stores just in-frame clones and leaves some out. This table has roughly 320,000 clones, just under 85% appearing once. As for this clone: Its antigen is still unknown.

V dropped 4 bases and J dropped 8; count of bases not matched to a gene: 7. The CDR3 spans 13 residues. This chain joins TRBV12-3 or TRBV12-4 and TRBJ1-2, with 7 bases that match TRBD1. This TCR was recovered from a person between 18 and 65 years old who received the Ad26.COV2.S COVID-19 vaccine or a placebo. The sample consisted of peripheral blood, taken in a trial of Ad26.COV2.S vaccine versus placebo. The CDR3 DNA reads TGTGCCAGCAGTTCGACAGGGACTGCGGGCTACACCTTC. It specifies CASSSTGTAGYTF.